This T cell receptor (beta chain) comes out of a study of STAT5B mutations in CD4+ large granular lymphocyte leukemia. Study information: Among healthy controls, a particular HLA allele went with more CDR3 'QG' motifs. Findings and limits, study-wide: Top patient clones used TRBV06 genes more often: 8/27 versus 2/35 in controls.

Produced via immunoSEQ multiplex PCR; TCRdb's table is partial and in-frame only. The data show about 30,000 clones, roughly nine tenths seen once. With regard to this clone: Its antigen is unidentified.

Germline CDR1 SGDLS, CDR2 YYNGEE. This CDR3 comprises 16 residues. Losses at the gene ends were 3 bases for V and 1 base for J; bases not matched to a gene: 2. The rearrangement uses TRBV9 and TRBJ2-2, with 11 bases matching TRBD2. Sample: CD4+ T cells from blood buffy coats. The origin of this receptor is a human donor in good health. The DNA of the CDR3 is TGTGCCAGCAGCGCGGGGACTAGCGGGAACACCGGGGAGCTGTTTTTT. Its translation: CASSAGTSGNTGELFF.